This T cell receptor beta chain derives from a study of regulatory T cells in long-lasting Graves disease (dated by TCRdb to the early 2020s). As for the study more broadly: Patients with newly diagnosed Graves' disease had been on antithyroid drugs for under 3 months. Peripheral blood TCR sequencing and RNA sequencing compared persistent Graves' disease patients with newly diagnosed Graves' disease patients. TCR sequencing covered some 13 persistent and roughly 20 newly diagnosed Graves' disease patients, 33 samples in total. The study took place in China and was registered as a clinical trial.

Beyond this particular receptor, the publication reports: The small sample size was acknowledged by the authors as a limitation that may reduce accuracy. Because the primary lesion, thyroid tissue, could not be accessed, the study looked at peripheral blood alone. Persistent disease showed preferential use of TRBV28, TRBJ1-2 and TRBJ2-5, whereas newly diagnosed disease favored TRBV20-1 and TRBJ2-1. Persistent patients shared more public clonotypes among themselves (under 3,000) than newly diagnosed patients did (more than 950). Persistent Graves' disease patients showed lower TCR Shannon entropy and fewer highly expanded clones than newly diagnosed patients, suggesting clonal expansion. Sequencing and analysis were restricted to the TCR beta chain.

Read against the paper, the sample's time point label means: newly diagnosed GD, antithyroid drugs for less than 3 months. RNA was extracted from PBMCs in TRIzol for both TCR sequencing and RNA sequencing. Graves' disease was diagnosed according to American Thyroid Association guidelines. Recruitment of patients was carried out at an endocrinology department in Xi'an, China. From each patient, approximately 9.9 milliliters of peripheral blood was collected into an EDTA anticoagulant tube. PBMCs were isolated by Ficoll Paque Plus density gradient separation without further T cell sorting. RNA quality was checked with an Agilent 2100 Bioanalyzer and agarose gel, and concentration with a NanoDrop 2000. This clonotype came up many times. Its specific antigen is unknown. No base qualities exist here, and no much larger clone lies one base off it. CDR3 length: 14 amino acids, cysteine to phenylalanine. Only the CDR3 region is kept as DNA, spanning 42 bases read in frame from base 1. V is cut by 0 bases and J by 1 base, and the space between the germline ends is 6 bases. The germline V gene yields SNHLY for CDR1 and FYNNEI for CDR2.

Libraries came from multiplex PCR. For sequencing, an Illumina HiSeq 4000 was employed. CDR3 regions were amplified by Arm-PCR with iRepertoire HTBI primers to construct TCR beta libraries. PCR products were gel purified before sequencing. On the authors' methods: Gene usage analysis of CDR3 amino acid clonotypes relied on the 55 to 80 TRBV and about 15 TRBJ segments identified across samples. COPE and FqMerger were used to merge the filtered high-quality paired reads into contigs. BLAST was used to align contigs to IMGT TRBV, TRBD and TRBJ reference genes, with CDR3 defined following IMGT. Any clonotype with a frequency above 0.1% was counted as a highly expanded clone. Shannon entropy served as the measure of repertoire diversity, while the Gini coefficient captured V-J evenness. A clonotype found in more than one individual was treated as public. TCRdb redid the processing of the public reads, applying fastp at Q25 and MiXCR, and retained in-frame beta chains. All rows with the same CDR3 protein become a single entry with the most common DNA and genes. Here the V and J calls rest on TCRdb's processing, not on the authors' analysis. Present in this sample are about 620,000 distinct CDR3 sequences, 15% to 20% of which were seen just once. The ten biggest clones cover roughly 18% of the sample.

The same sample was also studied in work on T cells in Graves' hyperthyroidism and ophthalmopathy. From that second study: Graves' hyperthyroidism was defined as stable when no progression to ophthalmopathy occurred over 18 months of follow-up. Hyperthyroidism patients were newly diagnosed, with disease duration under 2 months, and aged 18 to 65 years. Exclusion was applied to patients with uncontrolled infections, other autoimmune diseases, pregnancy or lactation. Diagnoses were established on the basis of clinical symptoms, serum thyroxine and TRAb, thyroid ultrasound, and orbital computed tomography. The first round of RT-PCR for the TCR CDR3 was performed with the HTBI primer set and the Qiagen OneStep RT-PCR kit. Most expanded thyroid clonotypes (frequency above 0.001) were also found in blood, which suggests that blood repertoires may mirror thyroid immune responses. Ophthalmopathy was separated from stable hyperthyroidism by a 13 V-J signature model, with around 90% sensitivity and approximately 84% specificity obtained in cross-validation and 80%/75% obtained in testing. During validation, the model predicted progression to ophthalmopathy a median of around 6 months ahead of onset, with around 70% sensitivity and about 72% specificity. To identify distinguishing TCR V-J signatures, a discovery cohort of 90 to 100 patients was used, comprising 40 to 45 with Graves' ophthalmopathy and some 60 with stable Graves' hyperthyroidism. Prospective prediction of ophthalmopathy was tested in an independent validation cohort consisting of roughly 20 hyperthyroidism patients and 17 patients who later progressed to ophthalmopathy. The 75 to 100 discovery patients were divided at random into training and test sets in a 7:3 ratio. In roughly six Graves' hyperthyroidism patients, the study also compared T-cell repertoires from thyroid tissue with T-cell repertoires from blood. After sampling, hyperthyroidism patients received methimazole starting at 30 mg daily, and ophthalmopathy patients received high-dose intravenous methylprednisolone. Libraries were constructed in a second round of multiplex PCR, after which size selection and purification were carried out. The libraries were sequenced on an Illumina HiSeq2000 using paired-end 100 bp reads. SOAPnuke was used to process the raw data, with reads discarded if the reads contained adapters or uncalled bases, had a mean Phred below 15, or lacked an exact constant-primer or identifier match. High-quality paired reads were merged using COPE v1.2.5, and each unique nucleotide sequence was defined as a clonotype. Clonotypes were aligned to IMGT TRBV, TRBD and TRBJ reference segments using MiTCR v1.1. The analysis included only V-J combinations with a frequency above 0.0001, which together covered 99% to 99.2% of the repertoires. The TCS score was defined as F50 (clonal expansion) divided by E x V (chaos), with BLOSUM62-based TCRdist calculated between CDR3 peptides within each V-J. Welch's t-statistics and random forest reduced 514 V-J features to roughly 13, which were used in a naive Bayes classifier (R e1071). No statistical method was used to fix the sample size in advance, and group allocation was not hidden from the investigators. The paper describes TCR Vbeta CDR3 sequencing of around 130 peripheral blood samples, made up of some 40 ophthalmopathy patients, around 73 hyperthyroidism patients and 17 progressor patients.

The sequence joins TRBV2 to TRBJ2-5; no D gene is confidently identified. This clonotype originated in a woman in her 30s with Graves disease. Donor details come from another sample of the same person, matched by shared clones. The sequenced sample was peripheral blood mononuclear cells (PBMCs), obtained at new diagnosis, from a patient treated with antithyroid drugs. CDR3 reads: CASSEANLQETQYF. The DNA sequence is TGTGCCAGCAGTGAAGCAAACCTCCAAGAGACCCAGTACTTC.